This is a list of T cell receptor beta chains from one sample in a study of blood T cell repertoires in COVID-19. Sequenced by immunoSEQ multiplex PCR; TCRdb stores in-frame clones only, minus some. The sample lists some 700,000 clones; approximately 90% were seen once. Sequencing was carried out using peripheral blood. These receptors originate from a woman aged 18-29 years with acute or convalescent COVID-19. Each CDR3 is given with its conserved first and last residue.

v_gene: TRBV9; CDR3aa: CASSSRTDTQYF
v_gene: TRBV11-2; CDR3aa: CASSLEGLSRGTKFGDTQYF
v_gene: TRBV25-1; CDR3aa: CASSPGGGTEAFF
v_gene: TRBV13; CDR3aa: CASSFVAGGSTGELFF
v_gene: TRBV7-2; CDR3aa: CASSLSGQGSYEQYF
v_gene: TRBV5-1; CDR3aa: CASSLSPMEPQHF
v_gene: TRBV6-4; CDR3aa: CASSDGPVTGELFF
v_gene: TRBV27; CDR3aa: CASSPDRGSNQPQHF
v_gene: TRBV27; CDR3aa: CASSLSGGGSYEQYF
v_gene: TRBV20-1; CDR3aa: CSARYTDTQYF
v_gene: TRBV7-9; CDR3aa: CASSSQGARRDGYTF